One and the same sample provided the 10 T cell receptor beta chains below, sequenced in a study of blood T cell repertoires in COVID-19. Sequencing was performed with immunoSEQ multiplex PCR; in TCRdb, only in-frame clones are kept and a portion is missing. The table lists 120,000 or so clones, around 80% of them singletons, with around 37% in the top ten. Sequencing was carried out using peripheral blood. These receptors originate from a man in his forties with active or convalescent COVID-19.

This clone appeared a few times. CDR3: CASSGLNGRGDQPQHF. The CDR3 bases are TGTGCCAGCAGTGGCCTCAACGGGAGGGGGGATCAGCCCCAGCATTTT. This chain links TRBV6-1 with TRBJ1-5, with a weak D call TRBD1 (6 bases). V lost 4 bases and J lost 5, with 18 bases in between. Germline V CDR1 and CDR2: MNHNS, SASEGT. The CDR3 is 16 residues long.

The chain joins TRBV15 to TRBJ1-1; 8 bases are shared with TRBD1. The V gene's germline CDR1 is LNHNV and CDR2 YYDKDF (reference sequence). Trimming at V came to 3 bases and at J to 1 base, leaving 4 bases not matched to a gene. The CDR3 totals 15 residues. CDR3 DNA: TGTGCCACCAGCAGGCCGACAGGGGAGAACACTGAAGCTTTCTTT. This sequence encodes CATSRPTGENTEAFF.

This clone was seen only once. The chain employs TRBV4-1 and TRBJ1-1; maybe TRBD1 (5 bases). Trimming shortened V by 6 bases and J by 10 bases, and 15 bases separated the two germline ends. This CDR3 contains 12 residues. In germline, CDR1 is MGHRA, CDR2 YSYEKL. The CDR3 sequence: CASSPDWGGAFF. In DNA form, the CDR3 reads TGCGCCAGCAGTCCGGATTGGGGGGGAGCTTTCTTT.

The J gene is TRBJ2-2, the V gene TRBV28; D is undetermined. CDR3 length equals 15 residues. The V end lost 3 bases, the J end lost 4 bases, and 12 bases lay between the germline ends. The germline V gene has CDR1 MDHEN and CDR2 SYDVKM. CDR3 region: CASSLVGLVTGELFF. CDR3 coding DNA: TGTGCCAGCAGTTTGGTGGGCTTGGTCACCGGGGAGCTGTTTTTT.

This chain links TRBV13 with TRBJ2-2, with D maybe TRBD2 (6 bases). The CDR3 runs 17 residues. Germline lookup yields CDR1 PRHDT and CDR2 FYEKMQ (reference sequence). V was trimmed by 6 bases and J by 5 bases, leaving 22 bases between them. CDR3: CASRPPWGDLWTGELFF. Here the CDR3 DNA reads TGTGCCAGCAGGCCTCCCTGGGGGGACCTTTGGACCGGGGAGCTGTTTTTT.

In DNA, the CDR3 is TGTGCCAGTAGTAACTACAGGGAAATGAACACTGAAGCTTTCTTT. Translation: CASSNYREMNTEAFF. The V gene is TRBV19, the J gene TRBJ1-1; D perhaps matches TRBD1 (6 bases). The V and J ends lost 4 bases and 0 bases respectively, with 12 bases between them. Germline assignment: CDR1 LNHDA and CDR2 SQIVND (reference sequence). The CDR3 runs to 15 residues.

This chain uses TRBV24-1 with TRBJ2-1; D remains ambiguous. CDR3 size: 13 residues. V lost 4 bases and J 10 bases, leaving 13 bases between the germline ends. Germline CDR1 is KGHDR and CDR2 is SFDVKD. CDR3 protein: CATSETLSREQFF. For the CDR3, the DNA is TGTGCCACCAGTGAAACCCTATCCAGGGAGCAGTTCTTC.

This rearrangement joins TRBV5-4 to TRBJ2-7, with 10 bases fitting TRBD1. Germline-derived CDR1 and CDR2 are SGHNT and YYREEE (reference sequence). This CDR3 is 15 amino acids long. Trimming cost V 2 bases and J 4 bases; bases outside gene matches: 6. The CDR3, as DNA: TGTGCCAGCAGCTTCCCGACAGGGGGCGAGTACGAGCAGTACTTC. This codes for CASSFPTGGEYEQYF.

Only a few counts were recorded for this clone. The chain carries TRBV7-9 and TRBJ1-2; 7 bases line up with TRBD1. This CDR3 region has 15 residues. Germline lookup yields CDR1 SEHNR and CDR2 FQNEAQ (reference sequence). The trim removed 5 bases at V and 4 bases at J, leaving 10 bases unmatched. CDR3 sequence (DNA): TGTGCCAGCAGCCTACAGACAGGGTCCCCCTATGGCTACACCTTC. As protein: CASSLQTGSPYGYTF.

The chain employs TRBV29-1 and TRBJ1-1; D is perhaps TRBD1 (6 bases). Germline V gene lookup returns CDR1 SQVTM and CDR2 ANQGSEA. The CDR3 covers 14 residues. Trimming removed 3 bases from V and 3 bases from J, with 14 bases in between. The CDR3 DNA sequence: TGCAGCGTTGAGGGGACACAAAGGGACACTGAAGCTTTCTTT. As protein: CSVEGTQRDTEAFF.